This TCR beta chain was identified in a study of cytomegalovirus exposure and HLA in healthy donors. Findings of the study overall: When analyzed later, the rates of TCR association showed variation by HLA locus, with DRB1 the most and HLA-C the fewest. Most TCR sequences proved rare, with some public TCRs found in many donors. When presence/absence was analysed, sequencing depth was taken to be roughly uniform across donors.

The PCR was carried out with 60 Vbeta primers and 13 Jbeta primers. Using immunoSEQ multiplex PCR, the repertoire was profiled, and TCRdb retains in-frame clones only, with some absent. The repertoire holds 80,000 to 100,000 clones, with approximately 71% as singletons. The donors gave bone marrow, and they were healthy. This clone appeared once. The antigen is unknown. V was shortened by 6 bases and J by 0 bases, with 15 bases between the two germline ends. CDR1 and CDR2 (germline): SGHTA, FQGNSA. This CDR3 contains 16 residues. The sequenced sample was PBMCs. The TCR originated in a woman between 18 and 29 years old in good health and CMV-seropositive. The chain has TRBV7-2 and TRBJ1-3, with D perhaps TRBD1 (5 bases). CDR3 region: CASSFKEGNSGNTIYF. CDR3 coding DNA: TGTGCCAGCAGTTTCAAGGAGGGGAACTCTGGAAACACCATATATTTT.